This note documents a single T cell receptor (beta chain) sequence. Antigen: not known. Isolated RNA was reverse transcribed into cDNA used as the sequencing template. Only in-frame clones appear in the TCRdb table, and some are missing; sequencing was by immunoSEQ multiplex PCR. The data hold 100,000 to 150,000 clones, with over 55% observed a single time. V lost 0 bases and J lost 11, with 14 bases in between. Germline CDR1 is LNHDA and CDR2 is SQIVND (reference sequence). The CDR3 contains 14 residues. The sample is drawn from a study of CD8+ T cells in alopecia areata. Study results and caveats: Sharing of TCR sequences between patients (possibly for HLA-related reasons) was less clear than in mice. Lesional tissue from the scalp (especially in alopecia totalis/universalis) showed higher clonality than normal scalp. Scalp specimens additionally yield sequences from normal skin's resident alphabeta T cells.

Treatment defined: oral pan-JAK inhibitor, 5-10 mg twice daily. The sequenced sample was CD4+ T cells sorted from blood, obtained at week 4, from a patient treated with tofacitinib. The V gene is TRBV19, the J gene TRBJ1-5; D possibly corresponds to TRBD1 (6 bases). The clonotype comes from a human donor with alopecia areata. The CDR3 protein is CASSIDRPTGSQHF. CDR3 DNA sequence: TGTGCCAGTAGTATAGATCGCCCCACAGGGTCCCAGCATTTT.